The 32 T cell receptor beta chains given below trace back to one sample, sequenced in a study of blood T cells in healthy people across ages. For the second PCR, which ran for roughly 6 to 12 cycles, a sample-barcoded 5' primer and a J-beta primer mix were used. TCRdb used MiXCR to reprocess the 5' RACE reads, holding one entry per CDR3 protein. The profile shows 1.5 million to 2 million distinct CDR3 sequences, about 49% of them singletons. The specimen was blood. These receptors were taken from a woman between 40 and 50 years old in good health.

The chain has TRBV6-6 and TRBJ1-2; 10 positions match TRBD1. With V trimmed by 6 bases and J by 4 bases, 14 bases remained unmatched. This CDR3 contains 17 residues. CDR1 MNHNY and CDR2 SVGAGI come from the germline V gene (reference sequence). Written as DNA, the CDR3 is TGTGCCAGCAGCCGCGACAGGGGGCGAAATAAGGGCTATGGCTACACCTTC. This codes for CASSRDRGRNKGYGYTF.

In its sample, this clonotype was seen a few times. This chain connects TRBV20-1 to TRBJ1-2; no definite D call. Trimming removed 3 bases at V and 3 bases at J, with 14 bases between. The CDR3 covers 14 residues. Germline V gene sequence: CDR1 DFQATT, CDR2 SNEGSKA (reference sequence). The CDR3 spells CSASRTQTDYGYTF. DNA for the CDR3: TGCAGTGCTAGCAGAACGCAGACGGACTATGGCTACACCTTC.

The V gene is TRBV7-2, the J gene TRBJ2-1; 9 positions match TRBD1. CDR3 length: 15 amino acids. The germline gives CDR1 SGHTA, CDR2 FQGNSA. The J segment lost 3 bases and the V segment lost 5 bases, leaving 5 bases of the junction unmatched. This CDR3 reads CASSRTGDNYNEQFF. The CDR3 coding sequence is TGTGCCAGCAGCCGGACAGGGGATAACTACAATGAGCAGTTCTTC.

J is TRBJ2-1 and V is TRBV14, with D uncertain. Germline V gives CDR1 SGHDN, CDR2 FVKESK. The CDR3 length is 14 residues. V lost 7 bases to trimming and J lost 0 bases, with 10 bases between them. CDR3 amino acids: CASMAAFSYNEQFF. The CDR3, as DNA: TGTGCCAGCATGGCCGCTTTCTCCTACAATGAGCAGTTCTTC.

The rearrangement uses TRBV6-2 or TRBV6-3 and TRBJ2-5; 7 bases align to TRBD1. The CDR3 length is 16 residues. From germline, CDR1 is MNHEY and CDR2 SVGEGT. V lost 0 bases to trimming and J lost 5 bases; unmatched junction nucleotides: 9. CDR3 in amino acids: CASSYSRDSLLETQYF. The CDR3, as DNA: TGTGCCAGCAGTTACTCCCGGGACAGCCTTTTGGAGACCCAGTACTTC.

In this sample, this clonotype turned up a few times. The chain employs TRBV9 and TRBJ1-6, with D tentatively TRBD1 (5 bases). There are 15 residues in the CDR3. Trimming pared 1 base from V and 6 bases from J, leaving 11 bases between. Germline V CDR1 and CDR2: SGDLS, YYNGEE. The DNA for the CDR3 is TGTGCCAGCAGCGTATCGTCCGGGGGTAATTCACCCCTCCACTTT. This encodes CASSVSSGGNSPLHF.

The genes are TRBV7-3 and TRBJ2-1, with 9 positions matching TRBD2. The CDR3 runs to 16 residues. V lost 6 bases and J lost 8; bases outside the gene matches: 14. Germline CDR1 SGHTA, CDR2 FQGTGA. Here the CDR3 DNA reads TGTGCCAGCAGGTATCAGGGGGGGACTAGCTCGGATGAGCAGTTCTTC. This sequence encodes CASRYQGGTSSDEQFF.

The chain links TRBV6-6 to TRBJ1-5; D call uncertain. This CDR3 has 14 residues. Germline values: CDR1 MNHNY, CDR2 SVGAGI (reference sequence). V lost 5 bases to trimming and J lost 3 bases, with 11 bases between them. The DNA for the CDR3 is TGTGCCAGCAGTGATAACGGAAACAATCAGCCCCAGCATTTT. This sequence encodes CASSDNGNNQPQHF.

This clonotype occurred a few times. The CDR3 DNA follows: TGTGCCAGCAGTTACCGACTAGCCTGGGGAGATACGCAGTATTTT. Amino acid sequence: CASSYRLAWGDTQYF. The rearrangement joins TRBV6-2 or TRBV6-3 to TRBJ2-3, with TRBD2 matching over 7 bases. The CDR3 runs to 15 residues. In germline, CDR1 is MNHEY, CDR2 SVGEGT. With 2 bases clipped from V and 5 bases from J, the junction kept 7 bases outside the gene matches.

The chain has TRBV6-6 and TRBJ2-7; 7 nucleotides align to TRBD2. J was trimmed by 1 base and V by 5 bases; bases with no gene match: 8. The CDR3 extends over 15 amino acids. Germline loops: CDR1 MNHNY, CDR2 SVGAGI (reference sequence). CDR3 coding DNA: TGTGCCAGCAGTCACCCCGGGACTAAATCCTACGAGCAGTACTTC. Translation gives CASSHPGTKSYEQYF.

The chain employs TRBV25-1 and TRBJ2-3; TRBD2 aligns across 12 bases. Germline loops: CDR1 MGHDK, CDR2 SYGVNS. This CDR3 is 14 amino acids long. The trim removed 8 bases at V and 6 bases at J, leaving 6 bases unmatched. CDR3 in DNA: TGTGCCAGCCGTGCCCTAGCGGGAGGGGATACGCAGTATTTT. This gives the protein CASRALAGGDTQYF.

This clonotype was counted between two and nine times. The CDR3 reads CASGLGGAHHIVGNEQFF. The CDR3 DNA sequence: TGTGCTAGTGGTTTGGGAGGGGCACACCATATAGTAGGCAATGAGCAGTTCTTC. The rearrangement joins TRBV12-5 to TRBJ2-1; D tentatively reads TRBD1 or TRBD2 (5 bases each). CDR1 is LGHNT and CDR2 is FRNRAP in the germline V gene. This CDR3 has 18 amino acids. V was clipped by 1 base and J by 6 bases, with 22 bases between them. The whole variable domain, filled in from reference TRBV12-5 and TRBJ2-1, reads DARVTQTPRHKVTEMGQEVTMRCQPILGHNTVFWYRQTMMQGLELLAYFRNRAPLDDSGMPKDRFSAEMPDATLATLKIQPSEPRDSAVYFCASGLGGAHHIVGNEQFFGPGTRLTVL.

On this clonotype itself: A junction end diverges from the germline sequence, so it may reflect a read error. The rearrangement uses TRBV18 and TRBJ2-3; D perhaps matches TRBD2 (6 bases). From germline, CDR1 is KGHSH and CDR2 LQKENI. The CDR3 length is 21 residues. As DNA, the CDR3 is TGTGCCAGCTCCCCACTAGCAAGAGTATATGAGGCGGGGAGAGGCACAGATACGCAGTATTTT. This encodes CASSPLARVYEAGRGTDTQYF.

The chain has TRBV5-1 and TRBJ1-5; D may be TRBD1 (6 bases). V dropped 4 bases and J dropped 6 bases, with 11 bases sitting between them. This CDR3 contains 13 residues. The germline CDR1 and CDR2 sequences are SGHRS and YFSETQ. The CDR3 sequence: CASSETGLQPQHF. CDR3 in DNA: TGCGCCAGCAGCGAAACAGGGCTTCAGCCCCAGCATTTT. Drawing the rest from reference TRBV5-1 and TRBJ1-5, the complete variable domain is KAGVTQTPRYLIKTRGQQVTLSCSPISGHRSVSWYQQTPGQGLQFLFEYFSETQRNKGNFPGRFSGRQFSNSRSEMNVSTLELGDSALYLCASSETGLQPQHFGDGTRLSIL.

The chain recombines TRBV3-1 with TRBJ2-1, with 7 positions matching TRBD1. With 4 bases clipped from V and 6 bases from J, the junction kept 15 bases outside the gene matches. CDR3 length equals 17 residues. In germline, CDR1 is LGHDT, CDR2 YNNKEL (reference sequence). This CDR3 is CASSPRQGRYRRNEQFF. For the CDR3, the DNA is TGTGCCAGCAGCCCGCGACAGGGCAGATACCGACGCAATGAGCAGTTCTTC.

V and J are TRBV7-9 and TRBJ2-3; 8 nucleotides match TRBD1. V lost 2 bases and J lost 2; bases outside the gene matches: 6. The CDR3 extends over 16 amino acids. In germline, CDR1 is SEHNR, CDR2 FQNEAQ (reference sequence). DNA of the CDR3: TGTGCCAGCAGCTTATCACGGGACAGGAACACAGATACGCAGTATTTT. Translating it yields CASSLSRDRNTDTQYF. The full variable domain, in which reference TRBV7-9 and TRBJ2-3 provide the parts outside the CDR3, is DTGVSQNPRHKITKRGQNVTFRCDPISEHNRLYWYRQTLGQGPEFLTYFQNEAQLEKSRLLSDRFSAERPKGSFSTLEIQRTEQGDSAMYLCASSLSRDRNTDTQYFGPGTRLTVL.

In DNA form, the CDR3 reads TGTGCCAGCAGCACACAGGGGTCCTATGGCTACACCTTC. Translation: CASSTQGSYGYTF. The rearrangement joins TRBV6-2 or TRBV6-3 to TRBJ1-2, with 7 bases aligning to TRBD1. The length of the CDR3 is 13 residues. V shed 6 bases, J shed 4 bases, and the junction held 5 bases outside the gene matches. From germline, CDR1 is MNHEY and CDR2 SVGEGT.

This clonotype came up a few times. The chain links TRBV9 to TRBJ2-7; 9 bases map to TRBD2. The CDR3 loop spans 16 amino acids. V gave up 3 bases and J gave up 2 bases; unmatched junction bases: 9. Germline CDR1 SGDLS, CDR2 YYNGEE. CDR3 amino acids: CASSAGVAGAPYEQYF. CDR3 nucleotide sequence: TGTGCCAGCAGCGCCGGGGTAGCGGGGGCACCCTACGAGCAGTACTTC.

This clonotype was picked up a small number of times. This chain links TRBV28 with TRBJ2-5; D might be TRBD2 (7 bases). Germline V lookup: CDR1 MDHEN, CDR2 SYDVKM. CDR3 length: 16 amino acids. The V end lost 6 bases, the J end lost 2 bases, and 19 bases lay between the germline ends. The CDR3 sequence: CASRSGRAGAQETQYF. In nucleotides, the CDR3 is TGTGCCAGCAGGTCTGGGAGGGCGGGGGCTCAAGAGACCCAGTACTTC.

This clonotype was seen only once. The chain uses TRBV20-1 and TRBJ2-7; the match to TRBD1 covers 7 bases. The V and J ends lost 7 bases and 2 bases, in that order; junction bases with no gene match: 5. CDR1 and CDR2 (germline): DFQATT, SNEGSKA (reference sequence). This CDR3 spans 12 amino acids. In nucleotides, the CDR3 is TGCAGTGTCACCGGGACAGCCTACGAGCAGTACTTC. Protein: CSVTGTAYEQYF.

The chain has TRBV9 and TRBJ2-3, with D perhaps being TRBD1 or TRBD2 (7 bases each). Trimming took 6 bases from V and 6 from J, leaving 23 bases between them. Per the germline V gene, CDR1 is SGDLS and CDR2 is YYNGEE. CDR3 length: 16 amino acids. CDR3 residues: CASTVGLGQGGDTQYF. The CDR3 DNA reads TGTGCCAGCACCGTCGGATTGGGTCAGGGGGGGGATACGCAGTATTTT.

Comments on this clonotype: The junction departs from the called germline gene at one end, perhaps through a read error. The chain employs TRBV20-1 and TRBJ2-5; D remains ambiguous. The CDR3 loop spans 12 amino acids. Germline V lookup: CDR1 DFQATT, CDR2 SNEGSKA (reference sequence). The CDR3: CRARIPQETQYF. The CDR3 DNA reads as TGCAGGGCTAGGATCCCCCAAGAGACCCAGTACTTC.

V and J are TRBV7-8 and TRBJ1-5, with TRBD1 matching over 11 bases. The CDR3 contains 14 residues. V lost 5 bases and J lost 5; bases outside the gene matches: 2. In germline, CDR1 is SGHVS, CDR2 FQNEAQ. CDR3 loop: CASSRDRGDQPQHF. The CDR3 DNA follows: TGTGCCAGCAGCCGGGACAGGGGGGATCAGCCCCAGCATTTT.

This clonotype occurred a few times. The V gene is TRBV5-6, the J gene TRBJ2-1; no clear D gene. The V end was cut by 4 bases, the J end by 0 bases, with 11 bases between. The length of the CDR3 is 15 residues. Germline V gives CDR1 SGHDT, CDR2 YYEEEE. The CDR3 sequence: CASSQGVGSYNEQFF. The CDR3 DNA reads TGTGCCAGCAGCCAAGGAGTGGGCTCCTACAATGAGCAGTTCTTC.

The J gene is TRBJ2-3, the V gene TRBV7-9; D gene ambiguous. The CDR3 runs 15 residues. The ends were cut back, 5 bases at V and 0 bases at J, with 12 bases in the middle. Germline V gene data show CDR1 as SEHNR and CDR2 as FQNEAQ (reference sequence). In DNA form, the CDR3 reads TGTGCCAGCAGCCCACGGGCGTTGAGCACAGATACGCAGTATTTT. Translation: CASSPRALSTDTQYF.

This clonotype was observed a handful of times. This chain joins TRBV7-4 and TRBJ1-2, with 7 bases lining up with TRBD1. The CDR3 length is 15 residues. Germline lookup yields CDR1 SGHVT and CDR2 SQSDAQ. Germline trimming cut 5 bases from V and 8 bases from J; bases unmatched to any gene: 14. CDR3 region: CASSPPTGRVRGYTF. The CDR3 nucleotides are TGTGCCAGCAGCCCCCCGACAGGGAGGGTAAGAGGCTACACCTTC.

This clonotype showed up just a few times. The chain combines TRBV20-1 with TRBJ2-7; no clear D gene. The J call may be faulty, since TRBJ2-5 better matches the DNA end. The V gene's germline CDR1 is DFQATT and CDR2 SNEGSKA (reference sequence). CDR3 length: 16 residues. The CDR3, as DNA: TGCAGTGCTAGAGTTATACGACCGCTGGTGGGAGAGACCCAGTACTTC. Its translation is CSARVIRPLVGETQYF.

The CDR3 here is CASLLGTSGNEQFF. As DNA, the CDR3 is TGTGCCAGCCTGTTAGGGACTAGCGGCAATGAGCAGTTCTTC. The chain combines TRBV6-1 with TRBJ2-1, with TRBD2 identical over 11 bases. The V segment lost 8 bases and the J segment 6 bases; nucleotides outside the gene matches: 6. The CDR3 length is 14 residues. The germline gives CDR1 MNHNS, CDR2 SASEGT.

The chain combines TRBV28 with TRBJ1-5, with no clear D. The CDR3 is made up of 16 amino acids. V was cut by 6 bases and J by 0 bases, with 15 bases left in between. Germline CDR1 is MDHEN and CDR2 is SYDVKM. The CDR3 region has the DNA TGTGCCAGCAGGGATCCGACTTACAATAGCAATCAGCCCCAGCATTTT. Protein: CASRDPTYNSNQPQHF.

The gene calls are TRBV4-1 and TRBJ2-1, with 8 bases identical to TRBD2. The CDR3 has 15 amino acids. Trimming removed 4 bases from V and 5 bases from J; junction bases left unmatched: 7. Germline assignment: CDR1 MGHRA and CDR2 YSYEKL. The CDR3 reads CASSRPGLVNNEQFF. The CDR3 bases are TGCGCCAGCAGCCGACCGGGACTAGTGAACAATGAGCAGTTCTTC.

The V gene is TRBV11-2, the J gene TRBJ2-1; D possibly corresponds to TRBD1 (5 bases). V was clipped by 8 bases and J by 9 bases, with 11 bases between them. The CDR3 covers 11 residues. CDR1 and CDR2 (germline): SGHAT, FQNNGV. The CDR3 DNA reads TGTGCCAGCGTGTGGGGCATTGAGCAGTTCTTC. Encoded protein: CASVWGIEQFF.

Only a few counts were recorded for this clonotype. The chain carries TRBV29-1 and TRBJ1-2; D is perhaps TRBD1 (6 bases). Between the trimmed V and J ends, which lost 0 bases and 4 bases, there was a span of 12 bases. This CDR3 has 14 residues. Germline V gene data show CDR1 as SQVTM and CDR2 as ANQGSEA. CDR3 DNA: TGCAGCGTTGAAGATCGGGGGGCTAGCTATGGCTACACCTTC. Translated, it gives CSVEDRGASYGYTF.